Below are 21 T cell receptor beta chains sequenced from a single sample in a study of blood T cell repertoires in COVID-19. Produced via immunoSEQ multiplex PCR; TCRdb's table is partial and in-frame only. This sample yields about 220,000 clones, of which around 80% are seen a single time; about 13% belongs to the top ten. Sequenced sample: peripheral blood. The receptors were gathered from a human donor in a cohort sampled during active COVID-19.

This clone appeared a few times. The chain links TRBV5-4 to TRBJ1-3, with 10 bases matching TRBD1. CDR3 length: 16 residues. Looked up from germline, CDR1 is SGHNT and CDR2 is YYREEE (reference sequence). The V segment lost 4 bases and the J segment 5 bases; nucleotides outside the gene matches: 9. DNA of the CDR3: TGTGCCAGCAGCCTTAAGACAGGGGGCCGCCGAAACACCATATATTTT. Protein: CASSLKTGGRRNTIYF.

This rearrangement joins TRBV29-1 to TRBJ2-7; possibly TRBD2 for D (5 bases). Germline V lookup: CDR1 SQVTM, CDR2 ANQGSEA. Trimming took 7 bases from V and 2 from J, leaving 15 bases between them. The CDR3 is 13 residues long. The CDR3 loop is CSALEAGTYEQYF. In nucleotides, the CDR3 is TGCAGCGCCCTTGAGGCGGGCACCTACGAGCAGTACTTC.

The chain's CDR3 is CASSLVGGEKLFF. DNA of the CDR3: TGTGCCAGCAGCTTAGTCGGGGGGGAAAAACTGTTTTTT. The chain employs TRBV7-2 and TRBJ1-4; tentatively, D is TRBD1 (5 bases). The CDR3 is 13 amino acids. The ends were cut back, 1 base at V and 8 bases at J, with 8 bases in the middle. CDR1 is SGHTA and CDR2 is FQGNSA in the germline V gene.

This clone was found a few times. J is TRBJ2-7 and V is TRBV29-1, with TRBD2 matching 11 bases. The length of the CDR3 is 13 residues. Germline CDR1 SQVTM, CDR2 ANQGSEA. The V and J ends lost 7 bases and 5 bases, in that order; junction bases with no gene match: 7. The CDR3 is CSARSGGDNEQYF. The CDR3 nucleotides are TGCAGCGCCCGTAGCGGGGGGGACAACGAGCAGTACTTC.

The rearrangement uses TRBV18 and TRBJ2-1, with D hard to call. The CDR3 contains 15 residues. V dropped 3 bases and J dropped 3 bases, with 12 bases sitting between them. Germline values: CDR1 KGHSH, CDR2 LQKENI. CDR3 sequence: CASSPPSPVYNEQFF. The CDR3 nucleotides are TGTGCCAGCTCACCCCCGTCCCCGGTCTACAATGAGCAGTTCTTC. The variable domain in full, completed from reference TRBV18 and TRBJ2-1, reads NAGVMQNPRHLVRRRGQEARLRCSPMKGHSHVYWYRQLPEEGLKFMVYLQKENIIDESGMPKERFSAEFPKEGPSILRIQQVVRGDSAAYFCASSPPSPVYNEQFFGPGTRLTVL.

This chain joins TRBV4-1 and TRBJ1-5, with D perhaps matching TRBD1 (6 bases). The CDR3 extends over 17 amino acids. CDR1 is MGHRA, CDR2 YSYEKL, per germline. The ends were cut back, 2 bases at V and 5 bases at J, with 19 bases in the middle. The CDR3 loop is CASSQYYPQQGDQPQHF. CDR3 DNA sequence: TGCGCCAGCAGCCAATACTATCCCCAACAGGGAGATCAGCCCCAGCATTTT.

J is TRBJ2-5 and V is TRBV3-1 (or the pseudogene TRBV3-2); 12 nucleotides agree with TRBD2. Trimming cost V 1 base and J 5 bases; bases outside gene matches: 5. The CDR3 spans 16 residues. Germline values: CDR1 LGHDT, CDR2 YNNKEL (reference sequence). CDR3 DNA: TGTGCCAGCAGCCAAGCTAGCGGGGGGGCCTTGGAGACCCAGTACTTC. This encodes CASSQASGGALETQYF.

This clone was seen once. V gene TRBV5-1 combines with J gene TRBJ1-4; weak D call: TRBD1 (6 bases). The CDR3 runs to 15 residues. The germline CDR1 and CDR2 sequences are SGHRS and YFSETQ. V shed 2 bases and J shed 6 bases, with 14 bases lying between them. The CDR3 reads CASSFEPGADEKLFF. The CDR3 DNA follows: TGCGCCAGCAGCTTTGAACCAGGGGCCGATGAAAAACTGTTTTTT.

This rearrangement joins TRBV25-1 to TRBJ2-2; 11 bases align to TRBD2. The CDR3 has 15 amino acids. J lost 4 bases, V lost 3 bases, and 1 base had no gene match. Germline CDR1 MGHDK, CDR2 SYGVNS. The CDR3: CASSDTSGSTGELFF. Here the CDR3 DNA reads TGTGCCAGCAGTGATACTAGCGGGAGCACCGGGGAGCTGTTTTTT.

The CDR3 nucleotides read TGTGCCAGCAGTGAGCTACCGGGACAGGGTTTAGGTGGCTACACCTTC. It yields the protein CASSELPGQGLGGYTF. The chain combines TRBV6-4 with TRBJ1-2; the match to TRBD1 covers 9 bases. This CDR3 comprises 16 residues. V was pared by 3 bases and J by 7 bases, with 12 bases of the junction left unmatched. Per germline, CDR1 MRHNA and CDR2 SNTAGT.

The chain couples TRBV5-4 to TRBJ2-5; possible D gene TRBD2, 7 bases. This CDR3 has 15 amino acids. CDR1 and CDR2 (germline): SGHNT, YYREEE (reference sequence). In nucleotides, the CDR3 is TGTGCTGCCTCGGGGGCGGGGGCCCTAGGGGAGACCCAGTACTTC. Its protein product is CAASGAGALGETQYF.

The gene calls are TRBV5-1 and TRBJ2-7; D might be TRBD1 (6 bases). The length of the CDR3 is 14 residues. Looked up from germline, CDR1 is SGHRS and CDR2 is YFSETQ. Trimming removed 3 bases at V and 6 bases at J, with 16 bases between. The CDR3 sequence: CASSWGGGAGEQYF. The CDR3 DNA is TGCGCCAGCAGCTGGGGTGGGGGCGCGGGCGAGCAGTACTTC.

The chain recombines TRBV11-3 with TRBJ2-5, with D possibly being TRBD1 (5 bases). Germline values: CDR1 SGHNT, CDR2 YENEEA. The CDR3 extends over 15 amino acids. Trimming cost V 3 bases and J 5 bases, with 16 bases left between them. The CDR3 coding sequence is TGTGCCAGCAGCTTGCGCGCCGGAGCAGGGGAGACCCAGTACTTC. It translates to CASSLRAGAGETQYF.

The V gene is TRBV7-9, the J gene TRBJ2-7; perhaps TRBD2 as D (6 bases). This CDR3 region has 13 residues. V was cut by 5 bases and J by 3 bases, with 11 bases left in between. Germline CDR1 reads SEHNR; CDR2 reads FQNEAQ (reference sequence). CDR3 sequence: CASSPLRGYEQYF. The DNA of the CDR3 is TGTGCCAGCAGCCCCCTGCGGGGCTACGAGCAGTACTTC.

This sequence joins TRBV12-3 or TRBV12-4 and TRBJ1-1; D not resolved. The CDR3 is 13 residues long. V lost 5 bases, J lost 0 bases, and 7 bases lay in between. Here the CDR3 DNA reads TGTGCCAGCAGTCGGGTCATGAACACTGAAGCTTTCTTT. This translates into CASSRVMNTEAFF.

The J gene is TRBJ2-1, the V gene TRBV7-6, with TRBD2 matching over 10 bases. The germline CDR1 and CDR2 sequences are SGHVS and FNYEAQ. Germline trimming cut 1 base from V and 7 bases from J; bases unmatched to any gene: 4. The CDR3 is 15 residues long. The CDR3 loop is CASSLGAGGYNEQFF. CDR3 in DNA: TGTGCCAGCAGCTTAGGAGCGGGGGGGTATAATGAGCAGTTCTTC.

The rearrangement joins TRBV6-6 to TRBJ2-2, with D perhaps TRBD2 (7 bases). The CDR3 spans 14 residues. V was cut by 8 bases and J by 3 bases, with 13 bases left in between. Germline V lookup: CDR1 MNHNY, CDR2 SVGAGI (reference sequence). CDR3 sequence reads: CASPRGGDTGELFF. In DNA, the CDR3 is TGTGCCAGCCCAAGAGGGGGGGACACCGGGGAGCTGTTTTTT.

The CDR3 sequence: CASGGTEAFF. The CDR3 coding sequence is TGTGCCAGCGGGGGGACCGAAGCTTTCTTT. The chain combines TRBV18 with TRBJ1-1; weak D call: TRBD1 (5 bases). The length of the CDR3 is 10 residues. Trimming removed 8 bases at V and 8 bases at J, with 9 bases between. Germline V gene lookup returns CDR1 KGHSH and CDR2 LQKENI.

In this sample, this clone turned up many times. This chain uses TRBV19 with TRBJ2-7, with D hard to call. CDR3 size: 14 residues. V lost 2 bases and J 1 base, leaving 9 bases between the germline ends. Germline V gene lookup returns CDR1 LNHDA and CDR2 SQIVND (reference sequence). The CDR3 sequence is CASSIRQDSYEQYF. CDR3 DNA sequence: TGTGCCAGTAGTATAAGGCAGGATTCCTACGAGCAGTACTTC.

The chain has TRBV15 and TRBJ1-4, with D uncertain. The CDR3 loop spans 14 amino acids. The ends were cut back, 5 bases at V and 6 bases at J, with 13 bases in the middle. Germline values: CDR1 LNHNV, CDR2 YYDKDF (reference sequence). The CDR3 DNA is TGTGCCACCAGCGCCCACGAAGGAGATGAAAAACTGTTTTTT. Protein: CATSAHEGDEKLFF.

The V and J genes are TRBV5-8 and TRBJ1-6; no firm D call. The CDR3 is 15 amino acids. The germline V gene encodes CDR1 SGHTS and CDR2 YDEGEE. With 4 bases removed from V and 9 bases from J, the gap between germline ends came to 17 bases. The CDR3 loop is CASSPTPWNSSPLHF. The DNA for the CDR3 is TGTGCCAGCAGCCCGACCCCTTGGAACAGTTCACCCCTCCACTTT.